This T cell receptor (beta chain) was retrieved from a study of cytomegalovirus exposure and HLA in healthy donors. Background on the study: HLA-typed donors were the source of 86 million or so unique TCRs held in an early data release.

Worth noting for this clone: Its antigen is still unknown.

Primers included in the PCR were 60 Vbeta and 13 Jbeta primers. The protocol was immunoSEQ multiplex PCR, while the TCRdb copy is restricted to in-frame clones and leaves out a portion. The sample has about 88,000 clones; nearly 70% are singletons. Findings and caveats of the study: Being productive about 90% or about 30% of the time was typical of most TCR beta V segments in an earlier analysis. An analysis that came later showed most CMV-associated TCR beta chains appearing HLA-restricted. Upon later analysis, TCR association rates were observed to vary by HLA locus, being highest for DRB1 and lowest for HLA-C.

This CDR3 contains 13 residues. In germline, CDR1 is SQVTM, CDR2 ANQGSEA. V gave up 6 bases and J gave up 8 bases; unmatched junction bases: 10. The gene calls are TRBV29-1 and TRBJ2-1; 7 nucleotides align to TRBD2. The source is a man aged 50 to 59 in good health and CMV-seronegative. Sequencing was done on a sample of PBMCs. The CDR3 loop reads CSVLGGVTDEQFF. The CDR3 region has the DNA TGCAGCGTCTTGGGAGGGGTCACCGATGAGCAGTTCTTC.